This passage covers 19 T cell receptor beta chains from one sample sequenced in a study of response to subunit inactivated influenza vaccine. MiXCR, run by TCRdb on the RT-PCR reads, gives a single entry per CDR3 protein. The data hold 700,000 to 900,000 distinct CDR3 sequences, with 21% observed a single time. Sequencing used PBMCs from blood, obtained approximately 5 days after vaccination. The receptors shown here come from a man between 45 and 60 years old who received an inactivated influenza vaccine.

This clonotype came up a few times. V usage is TRBV6-2 or TRBV6-3 and J usage is TRBJ2-3; 7 bases are a match to TRBD2. The trim removed 5 bases at V and 0 bases at J, leaving 8 bases unmatched. The CDR3 consists of 16 residues. In germline, CDR1 is MNHEY, CDR2 SVGEGT. This CDR3 is CASSDPSGGSTDTQYF. The CDR3 nucleotides read TGTGCCAGCAGTGATCCATCCGGGGGGAGCACAGATACGCAGTATTTT.

In its sample, this clonotype was seen a few times. The rearrangement joins TRBV11-2 to TRBJ2-3; tentative D call: TRBD2 (5 bases). This CDR3 has 16 amino acids. Germline V gives CDR1 SGHAT, CDR2 FQNNGV. V dropped 4 bases and J dropped 1 base, with 15 bases sitting between them. DNA of the CDR3: TGTGCCAGCAGCTACCGAGGGCGGGTAGGCACAGATACGCAGTATTTT. Translating it yields CASSYRGRVGTDTQYF.

V is TRBV5-4 and J is TRBJ1-4; possibly TRBD1 for D (6 bases). Trimming removed 4 bases at V and 8 bases at J, with 15 bases between. The CDR3 runs 14 residues. In germline, CDR1 is SGHNT, CDR2 YYREEE (reference sequence). CDR3 coding DNA: TGTGCCAGCAGCGAGGGGGGGTCTAGAGAAAAACTGTTTTTT. This translates into CASSEGGSREKLFF. The variable domain in full, completed from reference TRBV5-4 and TRBJ1-4, reads ETGVTQSPTHLIKTRGQQVTLRCSSQSGHNTVSWYQQALGQGPQFIFQYYREEENGRGNFPPRFSGLQFPNYSSELNVNALELDDSALYLCASSEGGSREKLFFGSGTQLSVL.

The chain links TRBV29-1 to TRBJ2-3; 9 positions agree with TRBD1. Trimming took 7 bases from V and 5 from J; bases not matched to a gene: 10. Germline V gene lookup returns CDR1 SQVTM and CDR2 ANQGSEA. The length of the CDR3 is 14 residues. In DNA form, the CDR3 reads TGCAGCGCATCACAGGGGGCCCCCGGAGATACGCAGTATTTT. It translates to CSASQGAPGDTQYF.

This clonotype was observed a handful of times. The CDR3 bases are TGTGCCAGCAGTGAGTCGACAGGGCTAGATAATTCACCCCTCCACTTT. It codes for CASSESTGLDNSPLHF. The J gene is TRBJ1-6, the V gene TRBV6-4; TRBD1 aligns across 7 bases. CDR1 MRHNA and CDR2 SNTAGT come from the germline V gene. The ends lost 3 bases at V and 5 bases at J; junction bases unmatched: 7. The CDR3 contains 16 residues.

The gene calls are TRBV28 and TRBJ2-4; possibly TRBD1 or TRBD2 for D (5 bases each). The V and J ends lost 7 bases and 0 bases respectively, with 10 bases between them. CDR3 length: 14 residues. Looked up from germline, CDR1 is MDHEN and CDR2 is SYDVKM. The CDR3, as DNA: TGTGCCAGCATTGGGGGTCTAGCCAAAAACATTCAGTACTTC. This sequence encodes CASIGGLAKNIQYF.

The chain uses TRBV10-3 and TRBJ1-5, with D perhaps TRBD1 (5 bases). The CDR3 spans 14 residues. Germline V gene lookup returns CDR1 ENHRY and CDR2 SYGVKD. V lost 0 bases and J lost 4, with 7 bases in between. The CDR3 DNA sequence: TGTGCCATCAGTGAGTCGGGGGAGAATCAGCCCCAGCATTTT. Translation: CAISESGENQPQHF.

The CDR3 region has the DNA TGTGCCAGCAGCTTATCCACCCCCGGGACCCAGTACTTC. Translated, it gives CASSLSTPGTQYF. The rearrangement links TRBV11-3 to TRBJ2-5; D unresolved. The length of the CDR3 is 13 residues. V was cut by 2 bases and J by 7 bases, with 11 bases left in between. From germline, CDR1 is SGHNT and CDR2 YENEEA.

This clonotype was counted at least ten times. This chain connects TRBV12-3 or TRBV12-4 to TRBJ2-5; 9 bases match TRBD1. The CDR3 length is 14 residues. J was trimmed by 7 bases and V by 6 bases; bases with no gene match: 9. In DNA form, the CDR3 reads TGTGCCAGCAGCCCGAGGACAGGGGTAGGGACCCAGTACTTC. Protein sequence: CASSPRTGVGTQYF.

The table lists this clonotype with a few counts. This chain links TRBV6-5 with TRBJ2-1; TRBD2 agrees at 10 bases. The V gene end was trimmed by 0 bases and the J gene end by 3 bases; junction bases not matched to a gene: 11. Germline V gene data show CDR1 as MNHEY and CDR2 as SVGAGI. CDR3 length: 19 residues. CDR3 loop: CASSYSGSGGQSFYNEQFF. The CDR3, as DNA: TGTGCCAGCAGTTACTCGGGTAGCGGGGGGCAAAGCTTCTACAATGAGCAGTTCTTC.

The chain carries TRBV20-1 and TRBJ2-5; 7 bases map to TRBD1. This CDR3 comprises 14 residues. Germline V gene sequence: CDR1 DFQATT, CDR2 SNEGSKA (reference sequence). Trimming took 5 bases from V and 5 from J; bases not matched to a gene: 11. CDR3 sequence reads: CSARATGPGETQYF. In DNA, the CDR3 is TGCAGTGCTCGGGCGACAGGGCCGGGGGAGACCCAGTACTTC.

This clonotype has just one count. The junction differs from germline at one of its ends, possibly a read error. This chain joins TRBV5-6 and TRBJ2-7; 7 positions agree with TRBD2. The length of the CDR3 is 14 residues. Germline assignment: CDR1 SGHDT and CDR2 YYEEEE. The CDR3 bases are TGTGCCAGCAACTTGGGGGGAGGGGAGTACGAGCAGTACTTC. Protein sequence: CASNLGGGEYEQYF.

This rearrangement joins TRBV5-5 to TRBJ2-7; 10 nucleotides match TRBD1. After removal of 0 bases from V and 6 bases from J, the junction contained 6 bases not matched to a gene. Germline CDR1 reads SGHKS; CDR2 reads YYEKEE (reference sequence). CDR3 length equals 15 residues. The CDR3, as DNA: TGTGCCAGCAGCTTGGGAGGACAGGGGGGTGGCGAGCAGTACTTC. It is translated as CASSLGGQGGGEQYF.

This clonotype was detected many times. V is TRBV20-1 and J is TRBJ1-5; D ambiguous. From germline, CDR1 is DFQATT and CDR2 SNEGSKA (reference sequence). The CDR3 covers 18 residues. The ends were cut back, 4 bases at V and 2 bases at J, with 24 bases in the middle. CDR3: CSATRSLLGGGGNQPQHF. CDR3 in DNA: TGCAGTGCTACTAGAAGTCTTTTAGGCGGAGGTGGCAATCAGCCCCAGCATTTT.

This clonotype occurred a few times. The chain recombines TRBV15 with TRBJ1-2; D gene ambiguous. The ends were cut back, 1 base at V and 0 bases at J, with 9 bases in the middle. The CDR3 extends over 15 amino acids. Germline V gives CDR1 LNHNV, CDR2 YYDKDF (reference sequence). The CDR3 protein is CATSRAAGANYGYTF. The CDR3, as DNA: TGTGCCACCAGCAGAGCCGCCGGAGCTAACTATGGCTACACCTTC.

The table lists this clonotype with many counts. The chain uses TRBV5-1 and TRBJ2-1; tentative D call: TRBD2 (6 bases). Germline values: CDR1 SGHRS, CDR2 YFSETQ. The V gene lost 1 base and the J gene lost 9 bases, with 23 bases spanning the gap. CDR3 length: 17 amino acids. CDR3 bases: TGCGCCAGCAGCTTGTTCTCTTCGGGACTCTCCACCAGTGAGCAGTTCTTC. Translating gives CASSLFSSGLSTSEQFF.

This clonotype was found a few times. The chain employs TRBV20-1 and TRBJ1-5; D is unresolved. V was shortened by 1 base and J by 4 bases, with 11 bases between the two germline ends. This CDR3 contains 14 residues. Germline values: CDR1 DFQATT, CDR2 SNEGSKA (reference sequence). This chain's CDR3 is CSARAPGGNQPQHF. CDR3 DNA: TGCAGTGCTAGAGCCCCGGGTGGTAATCAGCCCCAGCATTTT.

This clonotype occurred a few times. The genes are TRBV20-1 and TRBJ2-1, with TRBD1 matching over 10 bases. Germline V gene data show CDR1 as DFQATT and CDR2 as SNEGSKA (reference sequence). CDR3 length equals 14 residues. V gave up 5 bases and J gave up 5 bases; unmatched junction bases: 6. This CDR3 is CSAPGQGIDNEQFF. The CDR3 coding sequence is TGCAGTGCTCCGGGACAGGGGATTGACAATGAGCAGTTCTTC.

The chain links TRBV12-3 or TRBV12-4 to TRBJ2-1; D not certain. CDR3 length: 16 residues. With 3 bases removed from V and 4 bases from J, the gap between germline ends came to 16 bases. The CDR3 is CASSLTPRLIYNEQFF. The CDR3 DNA follows: TGTGCCAGCAGTTTGACTCCCCGCCTTATTTACAATGAGCAGTTCTTC.